The 24 T cell receptor beta chains given below trace back to one sample, sequenced in a study of molecular identifiers for immune sequencing clone quantification. MiXCR, applied by TCRdb to the PCR reads, yields one record per CDR3 protein. The repertoire holds over 600,000 distinct CDR3 sequences, 20% seen once, with approximately 0.9% in the top ten. Specimen: naive CD8+ T cells from blood, with Jurkat cell RNA spiked in. Indicated subset: FACS-sorted CD8+CD4-CCR7+CD45RA+ naive T cells. The source is a human donor in good health. Some libraries in this study had Jurkat cell RNA spiked in.

This clonotype was observed a few times. In DNA, the CDR3 is TGTGCCAGCAGCTTAGTTTCAGAGAACTATGGCTACACCTTC. The encoded protein is CASSLVSENYGYTF. This rearrangement joins TRBV13 to TRBJ1-2; D unclear. Germline V gene lookup returns CDR1 PRHDT and CDR2 FYEKMQ (reference sequence). Trimming left V 1 base short and J 2 bases short, with 8 bases between. The CDR3 is made up of 14 amino acids.

This clonotype showed up many times. This chain connects TRBV29-1 to TRBJ2-3; 7 bases match TRBD2. V trimming: 2 bases; J trimming: 0 bases; junction bases outside the gene matches: 8. CDR1 and CDR2 (germline): SQVTM, ANQGSEA. This CDR3 has 16 residues. The CDR3 bases are TGCAGCGTTGAATTAATGCGGGAGCCGAGCACAGATACGCAGTATTTT. Amino acid sequence: CSVELMREPSTDTQYF.

The rearrangement joins TRBV28 to TRBJ1-5; 11 bases fit TRBD1. CDR3 length equals 17 residues. From germline, CDR1 is MDHEN and CDR2 SYDVKM. The trim removed 6 bases at V and 2 bases at J, leaving 9 bases unmatched. The CDR3 sequence is CASRWTGGNQGNQPQHF. The CDR3 DNA is TGTGCCAGCAGATGGACAGGGGGCAATCAGGGCAATCAGCCCCAGCATTTT.

The table lists this clonotype with many counts. The V call is TRBV13, the J call TRBJ2-1; D remains unclear. V lost 1 base and J lost 5, with 6 bases in between. The CDR3 sequence is 13 residues long. In germline, CDR1 is PRHDT, CDR2 FYEKMQ (reference sequence). CDR3 protein: CASSLVGNNEQFF. In DNA form, the CDR3 reads TGTGCCAGCAGCTTAGTAGGGAACAATGAGCAGTTCTTC.

This clonotype was found many times. This chain uses TRBV9 with TRBJ2-3, with 10 bases identical to TRBD2. CDR3 length equals 17 residues. V shed 0 bases, J shed 7 bases, and the junction held 11 bases outside the gene matches. Germline V lookup: CDR1 SGDLS, CDR2 YYNGEE. The CDR3 bases are TGTGCCAGCAGCGTAGCTAGCGGGAGCGCTGATTTGAATACGCAGTATTTT. Translating it yields CASSVASGSADLNTQYF.

This clonotype was seen repeatedly, ten times or more. The chain combines TRBV7-9 with TRBJ2-3; 8 bases are a match to TRBD1. The germline V gene has CDR1 SEHNR and CDR2 FQNEAQ (reference sequence). The ends lost 5 bases at V and 2 bases at J; junction bases unmatched: 6. This CDR3 is 15 amino acids long. CDR3 sequence (DNA): TGTGCCAGCAGCGGCGGACAGGGCAACACAGATACGCAGTATTTT. This gives the protein CASSGGQGNTDTQYF. Full variable domain (outside the CDR3, taken from reference TRBV7-9 and TRBJ2-3): DTGVSQNPRHKITKRGQNVTFRCDPISEHNRLYWYRQTLGQGPEFLTYFQNEAQLEKSRLLSDRFSAERPKGSFSTLEIQRTEQGDSAMYLCASSGGQGNTDTQYFGPGTRLTVL.

There are many counts of this clonotype. The chain joins TRBV9 to TRBJ1-1; 8 positions match TRBD1. The CDR3 is 13 residues long. Per the germline V gene, CDR1 is SGDLS and CDR2 is YYNGEE. V was clipped by 3 bases and J by 10 bases; unmatched bases: 8. The CDR3 bases are TGTGCCAGCAGCGCCGGGACAGGTGGTGGAGCTTTCTTT. Protein product: CASSAGTGGGAFF.

This clonotype has at least ten counts. The chain carries TRBV9 and TRBJ2-3; TRBD2 matches at 12 bases. CDR1 is SGDLS and CDR2 is YYNGEE in the germline V gene. V dropped 3 bases and J dropped 1; count of bases not matched to a gene: 9. This CDR3 region has 18 residues. CDR3 residues: CASSGSRLAGEGTDTQYF. The CDR3 DNA follows: TGTGCCAGCAGCGGATCAAGACTAGCGGGAGAGGGCACAGATACGCAGTATTTT. The entire variable domain, with the rest obtained from reference TRBV9 and TRBJ2-3, is as follows: DSGVTQTPKHLITATGQRVTLRCSPRSGDLSVYWYQQSLDQGLQFLIQYYNGEERAKGNILERFSAQQFPDLHSELNLSSLELGDSALYFCASSGSRLAGEGTDTQYFGPGTRLTVL.

The table lists this clonotype with many counts. The chain has TRBV13 and TRBJ2-2, with D possibly being TRBD1 (5 bases). Germline lookup yields CDR1 PRHDT and CDR2 FYEKMQ (reference sequence). Trimming took 5 bases from V and 5 from J, leaving 18 bases between them. The CDR3 sequence is 16 residues long. CDR3 in amino acids: CASSPSGQGKTGELFF. The DNA of the CDR3 is TGTGCCAGCAGCCCATCGGGCCAGGGAAAAACCGGGGAGCTGTTTTTT.

At least ten counts were recorded for this clonotype. The chain links TRBV9 to TRBJ2-1; perhaps TRBD1 as D (6 bases). V was trimmed by 0 bases and J by 2 bases, leaving 12 bases between them. The CDR3 is made up of 16 amino acids. The germline V gene encodes CDR1 SGDLS and CDR2 YYNGEE. The CDR3 DNA reads as TGTGCCAGCAGCGTAGCTCTCCGGGACACCTACAATGAGCAGTTCTTC. Amino acids: CASSVALRDTYNEQFF.

The V and J genes are TRBV24-1 and TRBJ2-2; D might be TRBD2 (6 bases). The CDR3 extends over 13 amino acids. V lost 7 bases, J lost 6 bases, and 11 bases lay in between. The germline gives CDR1 KGHDR, CDR2 SFDVKD. CDR3 nucleotides: TGTGCCACCAGGACAAGGGAGGCCGGGGAGCTGTTTTTT. As protein: CATRTREAGELFF.

About this clonotype: A much larger clone differs from this one at a single base, so this may be a read error. The V gene is TRBV20-1, the J gene TRBJ1-2, with a possible D match to TRBD1 (5 bases). The germline CDR1 and CDR2 sequences are DFQATT and SNEGSKA (reference sequence). The CDR3 extends over 14 amino acids. CDR3 nucleotides: TGCAGTACTAGAGATCCTACAGGAAACTATGGCTACACCTTC. Amino acids: CSTRDPTGNYGYTF.

This clonotype occurred many times. As DNA, the CDR3 is TGTGCCAGCAGTGAATTGTTGTCGGGTACGCAGTATTTT. Amino acids: CASSELLSGTQYF. V gene TRBV2 combines with J gene TRBJ2-3; D is unclear. CDR1 and CDR2 (germline): SNHLY, FYNNEI. There are 13 residues in the CDR3. Trimming cost V 2 bases and J 8 bases, with 11 bases left between them.

This clonotype was found a few times. The chain employs TRBV20-1 and TRBJ1-5, with D possibly matching TRBD1 (5 bases). This CDR3 is 15 amino acids long. Germline CDR1 is DFQATT and CDR2 is SNEGSKA (reference sequence). V was clipped by 0 bases and J by 3 bases, with 12 bases between them. The CDR3 DNA sequence: TGCAGTGCTAGAGAATGGGACGAATTCAATCAGCCCCAGCATTTT. Translating it yields CSAREWDEFNQPQHF.

The V gene is TRBV28, the J gene TRBJ2-1, with TRBD2 identical over 9 bases. After removal of 4 bases from V and 4 bases from J, the junction contained 11 bases not matched to a gene. In germline, CDR1 is MDHEN, CDR2 SYDVKM. The CDR3 has 17 amino acids. Here the CDR3 DNA reads TGTGCCAGCAGTTCCTATGCCGGGACTAGCAAATACAATGAGCAGTTCTTC. It encodes CASSSYAGTSKYNEQFF.

With regard to this clonotype: A clone one base away is much larger, so this may be a read error. The rearrangement joins TRBV20-1 to TRBJ2-7, with 10 positions matching TRBD2. This CDR3 is 14 amino acids long. Germline CDR1 is DFQATT and CDR2 is SNEGSKA (reference sequence). The CDR3 spells CSARYGTSVYEQHF. CDR3 nucleotides: TGCAGTGCTAGATACGGGACTAGCGTCTACGAGCAGCACTTC.

This clonotype was counted at least ten times. This chain connects TRBV6-5 to TRBJ2-3, with D unresolved. The CDR3 covers 16 residues. Germline V gene sequence: CDR1 MNHEY, CDR2 SVGAGI. Trimming cost V 4 bases and J 0 bases, with 14 bases left between them. In DNA form, the CDR3 reads TGTGCCAGCAGTTCCGCGCATGGAGCGAGCACAGATACGCAGTATTTT. Protein product: CASSSAHGASTDTQYF.

Concerning this clonotype: One base away lies a much larger clone, so this may be a sequencing read error. V is TRBV7-6 and J is TRBJ1-1, with a possible D match to TRBD1 (6 bases). With 11 bases removed from V and 5 bases from J, the gap between germline ends came to 24 bases. This CDR3 is built from 15 residues. Germline V CDR1 and CDR2: SGHVS, FNYEAQ. The CDR3 sequence is CAGGFIGGAGTEAFF. In DNA form, the CDR3 reads TGTGCCGGCGGATTCATCGGGGGGGCCGGGACTGAAGCTTTCTTT.

Concerning this clonotype itself: This may arise from a read error, as a much more abundant clone is one base away. The rearrangement joins TRBV6-2 or TRBV6-3 to TRBJ2-3, with D possibly matching TRBD2 (5 bases). The CDR3 length is 17 residues. CDR1 is MNHEY and CDR2 is SVGEGT in the germline V gene. The germline V and J ends were trimmed by 7 bases and 0 bases, with 20 bases remaining between them. This CDR3 reads CASMARLRAASTDTQYF. CDR3 coding DNA: TGTGCCAGCATGGCCCGTCTGAGGGCGGCTAGCACAGATACGCAGTATTTT.

This clonotype came up many times. The chain combines TRBV19 with TRBJ2-1, with D tentatively TRBD2 (5 bases). Trimming took 3 bases from V and 1 from J, leaving 10 bases between them. The V gene's germline CDR1 is LNHDA and CDR2 SQIVND (reference sequence). CDR3 length equals 15 residues. The CDR3: CASSIFAGSYNEQFF. CDR3 DNA sequence: TGTGCCAGTAGTATTTTCGCGGGTTCCTACAATGAGCAGTTCTTC.

The rearrangement links TRBV3-1 to TRBJ1-1, with D hard to call. The V gene lost 1 base and the J gene lost 3 bases, with 12 bases spanning the gap. The length of the CDR3 is 15 residues. Germline lookup yields CDR1 LGHDT and CDR2 YNNKEL (reference sequence). The CDR3 nucleotides read TGTGCCAGCAGCCAAGGCAGTCCTAGATACACTGAAGCTTTCTTT. Its protein product is CASSQGSPRYTEAFF.

Details on this clonotype: A clone one base away is much larger, so this may be a read error. The conserved phenylalanine or tryptophan is not found at the CDR3 terminus, so this likely reflects a read error. J is TRBJ2-3 and V is TRBV6-5; maybe TRBD2 (5 bases). CDR3 size: 14 residues. Trimming cost V 4 bases and J 5 bases, with 13 bases left between them. Germline loops: CDR1 MNHEY, CDR2 SVGAGI. The CDR3 nucleotides read TGTGCCAGCAGTTCATCGACTATGGGAGATACGCAGTATCTT. Translated: CASSSSTMGDTQYL.

A note on this clonotype: Given a much more abundant clone one base away, this may be a read error. The CDR3 DNA reads as TGTGTCAGCAGCCCTGCGGGTCAGGGCGATCAGCCCCAGCATTTT. Residues: CVSSPAGQGDQPQHF. The rearrangement joins TRBV7-9 to TRBJ1-5, with a weak D call TRBD1 (5 bases). Germline V gene lookup returns CDR1 SEHNR and CDR2 FQNEAQ (reference sequence). The CDR3 loop spans 15 amino acids. The whole variable domain, remainder taken from reference TRBV7-9 and TRBJ1-5, is DTGVSQNPRHKITKRGQNVTFRCDPISEHNRLYWYRQTLGQGPEFLTYFQNEAQLEKSRLLSDRFSAERPKGSFSTLEIQRTEQGDSAMYLCVSSPAGQGDQPQHFGDGTRLSIL.

This clonotype was seen a few times. The V call is TRBV6-5, the J call TRBJ2-7; either TRBD1 or TRBD2 may fit D (6 bases each). This CDR3 is 15 amino acids long. V shed 0 bases and J shed 2 bases, with 11 bases lying between them. CDR1 and CDR2 (germline): MNHEY, SVGAGI. In DNA, the CDR3 is TGTGCCAGCAGTTACTCTGGGGGGCTGGCCTACGAGCAGTACTTC. Translation gives CASSYSGGLAYEQYF.